This T cell receptor (beta chain) was obtained from a study of blood T cell repertoires in COVID-19. On the study more broadly: Sample material is recorded as cDNA or gDNA derived from T cells, B-cell-depleted T cells, or PBMCs.

CDR1 and CDR2 from the germline V gene are LNHNV and YYDKDF (reference sequence). CDR3 length: 13 amino acids. Trimming cost V 0 bases and J 7 bases; bases outside gene matches: 2. Authors' analysis steps: Quantification of nucleated cells was approximated via reference gene primer amplification. Data came from immunoSEQ multiplex PCR; TCRdb stores just in-frame clones and leaves some out. That table supplies the V and J calls and clone size; D and trimming were determined from the DNA. The sample shows around 130,000 clones, approximately 82% of them seen only once. Sequencing was done on a sample of peripheral blood. The chain joins TRBV15 to TRBJ2-5, with 7 bases lining up with TRBD2. The sequence was obtained from a man aged 35-49 years with active or convalescent COVID-19. In DNA, the CDR3 is TGTGCCACCAGCAGAGACAGGGAGGGGACCCAGTACTTC. It specifies CATSRDREGTQYF.